This T cell receptor beta chain appears in the sequencing data of a study of shared clonotypes between healthy human individuals. Using immunoSEQ multiplex PCR, the repertoire was profiled, and TCRdb retains in-frame clones only, with some absent. The sample has under 700,000 clones, 95% seen once. Concerning this clone: Antigen: not known.

Study-wide points: Sharing across four donors was seen in 4% to 6.5% of naive CD4 clonotypes.

CD45RO-negative cells were positively selected for CCR7, leaving out terminally differentiated effector memory CD45RA+ cells. The sample was naive CD8+ T cells sorted from blood. The sequence derives from a woman aged 25 to 45 in good health.

As DNA, the CDR3 is TGCAGCGCCTTGGACAGGGACAACTACGAGCAGTACTTC. Its protein is CSALDRDNYEQYF. The chain recombines TRBV29-1 with TRBJ2-7; 8 nucleotides match TRBD1. J gave up 3 bases and V 7 bases, and 8 bases lay outside the gene matches. Germline CDR1 is SQVTM and CDR2 is ANQGSEA. The CDR3 covers 13 residues.